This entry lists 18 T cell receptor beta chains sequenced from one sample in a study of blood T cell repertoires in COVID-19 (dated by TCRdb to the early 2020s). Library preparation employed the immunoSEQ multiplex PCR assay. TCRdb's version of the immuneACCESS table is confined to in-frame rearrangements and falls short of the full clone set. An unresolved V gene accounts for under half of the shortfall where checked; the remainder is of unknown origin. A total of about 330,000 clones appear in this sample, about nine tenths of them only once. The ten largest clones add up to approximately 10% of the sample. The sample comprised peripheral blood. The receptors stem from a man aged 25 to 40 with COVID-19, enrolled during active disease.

DNA for the CDR3: TGTGCCAGCAGCTTGCCAACAGGGGTGGGCACAGATACGCAGTATTTT. The encoded protein is CASSLPTGVGTDTQYF. The genes are TRBV5-6 and TRBJ2-3, with 7 positions matching TRBD1. Germline V gene sequence: CDR1 SGHDT, CDR2 YYEEEE. The CDR3 is 16 amino acids. J was trimmed by 1 base and V by 1 base; bases with no gene match: 6. The complete variable domain, with remaining parts taken from reference TRBV5-6 and TRBJ2-3, reads DAGVTQSPTHLIKTRGQQVTLRCSPKSGHDTVSWYQQALGQGPQFIFQYYEEEERQRGNFPDRFSGHQFPNYSSELNVNALLLGDSALYLCASSLPTGVGTDTQYFGPGTRLTVL.

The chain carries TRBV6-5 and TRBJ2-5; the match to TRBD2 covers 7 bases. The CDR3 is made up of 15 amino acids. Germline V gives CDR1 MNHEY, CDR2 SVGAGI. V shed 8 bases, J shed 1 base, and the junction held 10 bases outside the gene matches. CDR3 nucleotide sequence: TGTGCCAGCGCGGGGGTAACTTCTCCCCAAGAGACCCAGTACTTC. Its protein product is CASAGVTSPQETQYF.

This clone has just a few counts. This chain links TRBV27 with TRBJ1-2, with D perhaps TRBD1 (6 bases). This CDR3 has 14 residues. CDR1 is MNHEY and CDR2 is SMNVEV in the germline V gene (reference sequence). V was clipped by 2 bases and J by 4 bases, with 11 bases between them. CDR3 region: CASSLKGGGYGYTF. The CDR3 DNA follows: TGTGCCAGCAGTTTAAAAGGGGGGGGCTATGGCTACACCTTC.

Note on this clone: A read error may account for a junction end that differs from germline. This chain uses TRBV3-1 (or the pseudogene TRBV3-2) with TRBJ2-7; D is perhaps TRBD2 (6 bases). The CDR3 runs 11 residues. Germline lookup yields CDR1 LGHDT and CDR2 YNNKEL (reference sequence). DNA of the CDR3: TGTGCCAGCAGCCAGGGGGGAGGCTTAGACTTC. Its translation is CASSQGGGLDF.

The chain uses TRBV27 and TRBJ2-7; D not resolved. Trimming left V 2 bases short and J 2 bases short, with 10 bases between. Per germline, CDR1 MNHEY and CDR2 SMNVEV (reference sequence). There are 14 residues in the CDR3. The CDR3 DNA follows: TGTGCCAGCAGTTTAAAAGGCCGGGCCTACGAGCAGTACTTC. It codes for CASSLKGRAYEQYF.

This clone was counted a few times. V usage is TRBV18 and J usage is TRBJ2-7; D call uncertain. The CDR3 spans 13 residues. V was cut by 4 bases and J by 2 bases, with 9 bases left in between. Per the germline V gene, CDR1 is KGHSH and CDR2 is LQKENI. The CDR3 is CASSLPGTYEQYF. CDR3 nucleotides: TGTGCCAGCTCACTCCCGGGTACCTACGAGCAGTACTTC.

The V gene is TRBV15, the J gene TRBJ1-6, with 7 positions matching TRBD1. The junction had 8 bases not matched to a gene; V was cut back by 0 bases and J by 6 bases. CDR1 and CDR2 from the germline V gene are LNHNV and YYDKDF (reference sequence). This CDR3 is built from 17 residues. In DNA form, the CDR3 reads TGTGCCACCAGCAGAGATAATCCGGGACAGTCTAATTCACCCCTCCACTTT. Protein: CATSRDNPGQSNSPLHF.

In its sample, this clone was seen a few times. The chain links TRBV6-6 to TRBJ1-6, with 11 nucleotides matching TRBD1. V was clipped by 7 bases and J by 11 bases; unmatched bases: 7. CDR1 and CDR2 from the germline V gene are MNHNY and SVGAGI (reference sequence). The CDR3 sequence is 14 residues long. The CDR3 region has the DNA TGTGCCAGCATTTGGACAGGGGGCGCCCCACCCCTCCACTTT. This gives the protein CASIWTGGAPPLHF.

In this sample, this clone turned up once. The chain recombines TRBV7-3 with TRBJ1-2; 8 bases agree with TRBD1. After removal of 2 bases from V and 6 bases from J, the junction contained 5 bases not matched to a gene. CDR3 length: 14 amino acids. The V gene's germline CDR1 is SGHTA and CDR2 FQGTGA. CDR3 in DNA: TGTGCCAGCAGCTTACACAGGGGGGCGGATGGCTACACCTTC. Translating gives CASSLHRGADGYTF.

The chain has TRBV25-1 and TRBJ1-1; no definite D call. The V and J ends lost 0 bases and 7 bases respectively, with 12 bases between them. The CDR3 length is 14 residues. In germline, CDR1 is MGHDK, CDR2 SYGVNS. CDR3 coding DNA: TGTGCCAGCAGTGAATATCCCCTGGCAGGTGAAGCTTTCTTT. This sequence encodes CASSEYPLAGEAFF.

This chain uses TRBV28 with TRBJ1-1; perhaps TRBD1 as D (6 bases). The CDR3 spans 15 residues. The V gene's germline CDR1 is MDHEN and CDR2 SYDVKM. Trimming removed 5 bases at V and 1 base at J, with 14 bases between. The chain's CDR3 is CASSRQVLSNTEAFF. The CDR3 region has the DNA TGTGCCAGCAGTCGACAGGTACTATCGAACACTGAAGCTTTCTTT.

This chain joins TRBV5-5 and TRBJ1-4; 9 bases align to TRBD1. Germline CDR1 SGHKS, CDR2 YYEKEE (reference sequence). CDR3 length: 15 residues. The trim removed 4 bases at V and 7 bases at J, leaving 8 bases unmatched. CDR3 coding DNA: TGTGCCAGCAGCGTGCTACAGGGGGCGGCTGAAAAACTGTTTTTT. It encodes CASSVLQGAAEKLFF.

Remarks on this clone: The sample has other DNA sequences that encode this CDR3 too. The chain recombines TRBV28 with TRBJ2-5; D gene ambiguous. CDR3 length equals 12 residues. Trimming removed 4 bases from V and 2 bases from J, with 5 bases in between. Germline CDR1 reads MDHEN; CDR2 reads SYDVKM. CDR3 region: CASSSSQETQYF. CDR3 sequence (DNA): TGTGCCAGCAGTTCCAGTCAAGAGACCCAGTACTTC.

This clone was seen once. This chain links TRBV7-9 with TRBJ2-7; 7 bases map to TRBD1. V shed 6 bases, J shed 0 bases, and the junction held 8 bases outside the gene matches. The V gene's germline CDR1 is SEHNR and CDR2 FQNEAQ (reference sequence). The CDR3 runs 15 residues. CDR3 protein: CASRSDRASSYEQYF. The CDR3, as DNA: TGTGCCAGCAGATCTGACAGGGCCAGCTCCTACGAGCAGTACTTC. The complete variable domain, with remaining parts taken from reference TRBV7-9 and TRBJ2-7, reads DTGVSQNPRHKITKRGQNVTFRCDPISEHNRLYWYRQTLGQGPEFLTYFQNEAQLEKSRLLSDRFSAERPKGSFSTLEIQRTEQGDSAMYLCASRSDRASSYEQYFGPGTRLTVT.

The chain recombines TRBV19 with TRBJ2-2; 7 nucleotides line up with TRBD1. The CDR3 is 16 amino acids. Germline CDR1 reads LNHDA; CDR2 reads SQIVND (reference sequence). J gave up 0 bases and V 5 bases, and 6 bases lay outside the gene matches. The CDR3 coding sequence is TGTGCCAGTAGTCCCCGACAGGGCCCGAACACCGGGGAGCTGTTTTTT. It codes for CASSPRQGPNTGELFF.

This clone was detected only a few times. As DNA, the CDR3 is TGTGCCAGCAGCTGGGGGGAGGGCAACTTCGATGAGCAGTTCTTC. This codes for CASSWGEGNFDEQFF. J is TRBJ2-1 and V is TRBV5-6; TRBD2 aligns across 7 bases. The CDR3 loop spans 15 amino acids. The trim removed 3 bases at V and 8 bases at J, leaving 11 bases unmatched. Germline values: CDR1 SGHDT, CDR2 YYEEEE.

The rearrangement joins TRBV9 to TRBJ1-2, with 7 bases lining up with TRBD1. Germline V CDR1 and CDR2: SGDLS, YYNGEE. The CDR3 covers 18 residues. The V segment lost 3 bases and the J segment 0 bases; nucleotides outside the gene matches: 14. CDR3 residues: CASSAFPPGQTSNYGYTF. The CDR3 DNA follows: TGTGCCAGCAGCGCCTTCCCTCCGGGACAGACTTCTAACTATGGCTACACCTTC.

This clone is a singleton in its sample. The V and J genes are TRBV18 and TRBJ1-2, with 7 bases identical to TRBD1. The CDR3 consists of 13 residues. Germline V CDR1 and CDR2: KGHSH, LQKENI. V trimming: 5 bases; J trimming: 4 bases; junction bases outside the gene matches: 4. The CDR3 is CASSKGQLYGYTF. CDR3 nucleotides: TGTGCCAGCTCAAAGGGACAGCTCTATGGCTACACCTTC. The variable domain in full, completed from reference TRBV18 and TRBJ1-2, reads NAGVMQNPRHLVRRRGQEARLRCSPMKGHSHVYWYRQLPEEGLKFMVYLQKENIIDESGMPKERFSAEFPKEGPSILRIQQVVRGDSAAYFCASSKGQLYGYTFGSGTRLTVV.